A few counts support the clone carrying this T cell receptor (beta chain). Its antigen is unknown. This entry comes from a study of early T cells in non-severe SARS-CoV-2 infection. Turning to the study itself: It was bulk RNA from unsorted whole blood that was sequenced, and the chains were unpaired. General study points: VDJdb matching favored anti-spike CD8 responses, missing private and CD4 specificities.

Researchers attached unique molecular identifiers to individual cDNA molecules. In TCRdb, the 5' RACE reads were re-called with MiXCR into one record per CDR3 protein. The profile covers 45,000 to 65,000 distinct CDR3 sequences, with approximately 11% appearing a single time and around 14% taken by the ten largest. This TCR was sampled from an adult who was a healthcare worker with PCR-confirmed SARS-CoV-2 infection or an uninfected control (not recorded which). Source material: whole blood.

CDR3 residues: CASSQDRGPATNEKLFF. The CDR3, as DNA: TGTGCCAGCAGCCAGGACAGGGGCCCTGCAACTAATGAAAAACTGTTTTTT. The chain recombines TRBV7-9 with TRBJ1-4; 9 bases agree with TRBD1. With V trimmed by 5 bases and J by 0 bases, 7 bases remained unmatched. Germline V gene lookup returns CDR1 SEHNR and CDR2 FQNEAQ (reference sequence). This CDR3 is 17 amino acids long.